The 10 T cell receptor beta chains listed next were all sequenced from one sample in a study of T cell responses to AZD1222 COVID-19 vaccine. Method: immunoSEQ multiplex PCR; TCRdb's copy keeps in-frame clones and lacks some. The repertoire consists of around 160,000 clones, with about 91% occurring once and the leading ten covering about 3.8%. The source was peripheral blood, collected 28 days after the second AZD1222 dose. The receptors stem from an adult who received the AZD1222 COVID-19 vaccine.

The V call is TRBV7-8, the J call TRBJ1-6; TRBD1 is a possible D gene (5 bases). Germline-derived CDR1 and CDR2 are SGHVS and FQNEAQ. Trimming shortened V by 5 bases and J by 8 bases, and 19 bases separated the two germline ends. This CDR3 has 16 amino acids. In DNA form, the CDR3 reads TGTGCCAGCAGCCCGACAGAGGGTTATGGTCATTCACCCCTCCACTTT. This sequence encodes CASSPTEGYGHSPLHF.

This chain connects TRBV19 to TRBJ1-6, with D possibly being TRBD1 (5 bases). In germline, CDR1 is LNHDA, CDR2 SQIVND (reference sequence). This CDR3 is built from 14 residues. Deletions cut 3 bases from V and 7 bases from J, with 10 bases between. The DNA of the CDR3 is TGTGCCAGTAGTATTCCCCAGGGAAATTCACCCCTCCACTTT. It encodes CASSIPQGNSPLHF.

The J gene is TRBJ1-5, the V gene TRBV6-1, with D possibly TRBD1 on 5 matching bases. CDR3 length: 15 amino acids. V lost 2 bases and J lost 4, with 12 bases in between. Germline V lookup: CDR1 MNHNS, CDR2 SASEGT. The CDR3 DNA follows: TGTGCCAGCAGTGAAAGGGCAGGGTTGAATCAGCCCCAGCATTTT. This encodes CASSERAGLNQPQHF.

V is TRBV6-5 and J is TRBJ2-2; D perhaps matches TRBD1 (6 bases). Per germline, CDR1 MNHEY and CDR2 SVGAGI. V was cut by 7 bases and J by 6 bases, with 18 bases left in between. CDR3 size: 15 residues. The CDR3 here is CASTSEGEGAGELFF. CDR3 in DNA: TGTGCCAGCACCAGTGAAGGAGAGGGGGCCGGGGAGCTGTTTTTT.

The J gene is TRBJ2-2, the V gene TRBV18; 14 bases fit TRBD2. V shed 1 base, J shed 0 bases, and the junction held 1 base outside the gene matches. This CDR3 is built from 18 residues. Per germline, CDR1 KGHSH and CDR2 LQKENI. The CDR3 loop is CASSPRTSGGTNTGELFF. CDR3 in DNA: TGTGCCAGCTCACCACGGACTAGCGGGGGGACGAACACCGGGGAGCTGTTTTTT.

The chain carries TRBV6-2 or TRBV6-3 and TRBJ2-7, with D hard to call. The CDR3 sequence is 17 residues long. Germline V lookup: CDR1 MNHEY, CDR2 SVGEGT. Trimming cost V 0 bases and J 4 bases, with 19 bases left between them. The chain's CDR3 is CASSYSIRKAQDYEQYF. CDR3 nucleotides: TGTGCCAGCAGTTACTCGATAAGGAAGGCCCAAGATTACGAGCAGTACTTC.

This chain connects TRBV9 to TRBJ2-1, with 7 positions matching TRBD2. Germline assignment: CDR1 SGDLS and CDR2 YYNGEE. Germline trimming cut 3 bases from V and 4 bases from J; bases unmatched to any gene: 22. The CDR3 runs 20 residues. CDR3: CASSGPPSAGRTGRYNEQFF. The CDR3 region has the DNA TGTGCCAGCAGCGGACCTCCCAGTGCCGGGAGGACGGGAAGGTACAATGAGCAGTTCTTC.

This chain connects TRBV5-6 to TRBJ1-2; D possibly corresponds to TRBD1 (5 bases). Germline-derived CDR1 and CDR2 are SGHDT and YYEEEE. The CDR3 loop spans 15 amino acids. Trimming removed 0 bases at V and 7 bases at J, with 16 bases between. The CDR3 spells CASSLVGRAFGGYTF. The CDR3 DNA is TGTGCCAGCAGCTTGGTGGGCAGGGCCTTTGGTGGCTACACCTTC.

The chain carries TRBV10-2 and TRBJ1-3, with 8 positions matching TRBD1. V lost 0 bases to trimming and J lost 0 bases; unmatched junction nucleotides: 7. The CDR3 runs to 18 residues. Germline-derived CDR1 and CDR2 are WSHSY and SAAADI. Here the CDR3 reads CASSESGTGLPSGNTIYF. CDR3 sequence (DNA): TGCGCCAGCAGTGAGTCGGGGACAGGACTTCCCTCTGGAAACACCATATATTTT.

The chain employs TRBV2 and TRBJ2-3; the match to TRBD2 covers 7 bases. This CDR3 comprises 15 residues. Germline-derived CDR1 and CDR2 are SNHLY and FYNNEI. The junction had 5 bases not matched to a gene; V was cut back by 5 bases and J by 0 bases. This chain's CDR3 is CASSIAGSSTDTQYF. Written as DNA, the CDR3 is TGTGCCAGCAGTATAGCGGGTTCTAGCACAGATACGCAGTATTTT.